This T cell receptor (beta chain) derives from a study of somatic mutations in cytotoxic T cells in rheumatoid arthritis. The study, taken as a whole, reports: Among fewer than 75 patients, roughly 8 showed a largest CD8+ clone that surpassed 20% of CD8+ cells.

Comments on this clone: Antigen specificity is unknown.

As originally analysed: Rarely, patient CD8+ clones larger than 1% corresponded to published virus-specific TCRB sequences. Libraries were prepared by immunoSEQ multiplex PCR; TCRdb keeps only in-frame clonotypes and omits some of them. Clone size and V and J calls were adopted from that table, with D and trimming inferred from the DNA. The sample yields about 7,100 clones, 80% seen once. The receptor was derived from an adult with rheumatoid arthritis. Sample: CD8+ T cells sorted from blood.

The chain's CDR3 is CASSQLPTGRLLKPQHF. In nucleotides, the CDR3 is TGCGCCAGCAGCCAACTTCCCACAGGGCGCCTTTTGAAGCCCCAGCATTTT. J is TRBJ1-5 and V is TRBV4-1; weak D call: TRBD1 (6 bases). Germline V CDR1 and CDR2: MGHRA, YSYEKL. This CDR3 has 17 amino acids. Trimming stripped 2 bases from V and 8 bases from J, with 22 bases between.